This T cell receptor (beta chain) originates from a study of T cells in Graves' hyperthyroidism and ophthalmopathy. RNA transcripts provided the source from which TCR beta CDR3 regions were amplified. Carried out on the TCR CDR3, a first-round RT-PCR used the HTBI primer set. MiXCR, applied by TCRdb to the multiplex PCR reads, yields one record per CDR3 protein. This sample has around 350,000 distinct CDR3 sequences; about 18% occur once, and the top ten carry about 4%. This CDR3 spans 10 amino acids. Losses at the gene ends were 8 bases for V and 6 bases for J; bases not matched to a gene: 1. Germline lookup yields CDR1 MNHNS and CDR2 SASEGT.

Sequencing was performed on blood. The chain joins TRBV6-1 to TRBJ2-7, with TRBD1 identical over 7 bases. This clonotype was sampled from a woman in her late teens or twenties with Graves' hyperthyroidism. The DNA of the CDR3 is TGTGCCAGCGACAGGGCCGAGCAGTACTTC. This translates into CASDRAEQYF.